The rows below give T cell receptor beta chains drawn from one sample of a study of radiotherapy plus CTLA-4 blockade in lung cancer. The repertoire was sequenced with immunoSEQ multiplex PCR; TCRdb's copy has only in-frame clones and lacks some. The sample records roughly 110,000 clones, 70% to 90% being singletons. The sample was peripheral blood, taken from a patient treated with radiotherapy plus ipilimumab. The receptor set was obtained from a human donor with non-small cell lung cancer that progressed on radiotherapy plus ipilimumab. Some clones in this sample may be carry-over from other donors' samples. Each CDR3 is given with its conserved first and last residue. Fields, in order: D gene, J gene, clone size, V gene, CDR3 protein, CDR3 DNA. D genes are given only for firm matches. Part of the rows lack a size; the others show once, few, many or a class for expanded clones.

>TRBD1|TRBJ1-1|NA|TRBV6-5
CASTRGRGRTEAFF
TGTGCCAGCACCCGGGGCAGGGGGCGCACTGAAGCTTTCTTT
>NA|TRBJ1-2|NA|TRBV10-3
CAISEIRGERSNYGYTF
TGTGCCATCAGTGAAATTCGGGGGGAGCGGTCTAACTATGGCTACACCTTC
>TRBD1|TRBJ1-1|NA|TRBV10-3
CAISYQGADAEAFF
TGTGCCATCAGTTACCAGGGGGCAGACGCTGAAGCTTTCTTT
>TRBD1|TRBJ2-7|NA|TRBV5-6
CASSERDRGYEQYF
TGTGCCAGCAGCGAACGGGACAGGGGCTACGAGCAGTACTTC
>NA|TRBJ2-5|NA|TRBV5-8
CASSPRTAGQETQYF
TGTGCCAGCAGCCCGAGGACAGCTGGTCAAGAGACCCAGTACTTC
>TRBD1|TRBJ1-1|NA|TRBV6-1
CASSKQGMNTEAFF
TGTGCCAGCAGTAAACAGGGGATGAACACTGAAGCTTTCTTT
>NA|TRBJ1-2|NA|TRBV7-9
CASSLAVYYGYTF
TGTGCCAGCAGCTTAGCGGTGTACTATGGCTACACCTTC
>NA|TRBJ2-7|NA|TRBV5-6
CASSLDMRYEQYF
TGTGCCAGCAGCTTGGACATGAGGTACGAGCAGTACTTC
>TRBD1|TRBJ1-1|once|TRBV18
CASSPGQHEAFF
TGTGCCAGCTCACCGGGACAGCATGAAGCTTTCTTT
>NA|TRBJ2-5|once|TRBV21-1
CASSPTGEVREQYF
TGTGCCAGCAGCCCTACCGGGGAAGTGAGGGAGCAGTACTTC
>NA|TRBJ1-1|NA|TRBV7-9
CASSLLQAGANTEAFF
TGTGCCAGCAGCCTCTTGCAGGCAGGGGCGAACACTGAAGCTTTCTTT
>NA|TRBJ2-3|NA|TRBV9
CASSRGATDTQYF
TGTGCCAGCAGTAGAGGGGCAACAGATACGCAGTATTTT
>NA|TRBJ1-1|few|TRBV5-6
CASSLYRAEAFF
TGTGCCAGCAGCTTATACAGGGCTGAAGCTTTCTTT
>NA|TRBJ1-2|NA|TRBV10-3
CAISEYWGNYGYTF
TGTGCCATCAGTGAATATTGGGGGAACTATGGCTACACCTTC
>TRBD1|TRBJ2-7|NA|TRBV15
CATSRVRQGIYEQYF
TGTGCCACCAGCAGGGTAAGACAGGGGATTTACGAGCAGTACTTC
>TRBD2|TRBJ2-5|NA|TRBV18
CASRRSGQAGEETQYF
TGTGCCAGTCGCCGTTCTGGGCAGGCGGGGGAAGAGACCCAGTACTTC
>NA|TRBJ1-1|NA|TRBV4-3
CASSQQGLNTEAFF
TGCGCCAGCAGCCAACAGGGACTGAACACTGAAGCTTTCTTT
>NA|TRBJ1-2|NA|TRBV29-1
CSVEETGSITF
TGCAGCGTTGAAGAGACGGGATCTATCACCTTC
>NA|TRBJ2-7|NA|TRBV19
CASSISGRTYEQYF
TGTGCCAGTAGTATATCTGGACGAACTTACGAGCAGTACTTC
>NA|TRBJ1-1|NA|TRBV27
CASSEGVMVAEAFF
TGTGCCAGCAGTGAGGGGGTAATGGTAGCTGAAGCTTTCTTT
>NA|TRBJ1-1|NA|TRBV10-3
CAISSYAGINAEAFF
TGTGCCATCAGTTCATACGCGGGGATTAACGCTGAAGCTTTCTTT
>NA|TRBJ1-2|NA|TRBV5-4
CASSLGRTDVDYGYTF
TGTGCCAGCAGCTTGGGGAGGACAGACGTGGACTATGGCTACACCTTC
>NA|TRBJ2-5|NA|TRBV7-2
CASSLAGTQGETQYF
TGTGCCAGCAGCTTAGCGGGGACTCAAGGAGAGACCCAGTACTTC
>NA|TRBJ1-1|NA|TRBV5-6
CASSLALGGNTEAFF
TGTGCCAGCAGCTTGGCGCTCGGGGGGAACACTGAAGCTTTCTTT
>TRBD2|TRBJ2-3|NA|TRBV6-1
CASSEVWGGTDTQYF
TGTGCCAGCAGTGAAGTTTGGGGGGGTACAGATACGCAGTATTTT